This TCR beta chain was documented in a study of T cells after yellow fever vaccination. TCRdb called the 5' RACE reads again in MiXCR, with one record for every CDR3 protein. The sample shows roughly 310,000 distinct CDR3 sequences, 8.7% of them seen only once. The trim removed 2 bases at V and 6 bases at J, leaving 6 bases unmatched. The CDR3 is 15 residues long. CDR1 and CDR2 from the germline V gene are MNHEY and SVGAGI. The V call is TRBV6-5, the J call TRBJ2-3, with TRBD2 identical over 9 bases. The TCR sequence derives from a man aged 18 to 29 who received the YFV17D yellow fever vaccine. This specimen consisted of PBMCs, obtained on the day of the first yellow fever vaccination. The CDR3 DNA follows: TGTGCCAGCAGTTACGGCGGGGGGGACCAGGATACGCAGTATTTT. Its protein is CASSYGGGDQDTQYF.